This T cell receptor (beta chain) was sequenced in a study of post-analysis software for immune sequencing data. Regarding the study as a whole: Multiple sclerosis was associated with a significant reduction in normalized Chao1 diversity relative to controls. Controls showed lower frequencies than patients for 4 or 5 TRBV segments, and TRBV5-6, TRBV5-1 and TRBV20-1 were among these.

CDR3 length equals 15 residues. The V gene's germline CDR1 is LGHDT and CDR2 YNNKEL (reference sequence). V was pared by 7 bases and J by 0 bases, with 13 bases between. This clonotype was recorded a few times. The antigen is unknown. The authors incorporated unique molecular identifiers into the TCR beta cDNA libraries. TCRdb analysed the PCR reads with MiXCR anew, one entry per CDR3 protein. The data hold about 430,000 distinct CDR3 sequences, with approximately 37% observed a single time. The sequence came from a girl under 10 years old with multiple sclerosis. The rearrangement joins TRBV3-1 to TRBJ1-5; maybe TRBD1 (5 bases). Sequencing input: blood. The CDR3 bases are TGTGCCAGCACCCCGGGGACTCGTAGCAATCAGCCCCAGCATTTT. This translates into CASTPGTRSNQPQHF.